The 4 T cell receptor beta chains reported below all come from one sample, sequenced in a study of early T cells in non-severe SARS-CoV-2 infection (dated by TCRdb to the early 2020s). Library preparation was by 5' RACE. The instrument was a NextSeq 500. TCRdb ran its own pipeline on the public reads, namely fastp trimming at Q25 and MiXCR clone calling, and kept in-frame beta chains. Entries that share a CDR3 protein sequence are merged under the most common genes and DNA. This sample holds about 83,000 distinct CDR3 sequences; 10% were observed only once. The biggest ten clones account for 7% to 9% of the sample. This specimen was whole blood, taken at baseline. The receptors stem from an adult who was a healthcare worker with PCR-confirmed SARS-CoV-2 infection or an uninfected control (not recorded which).

This clonotype was counted between two and nine times. The chain links TRBV6-5 to TRBJ2-5, with D perhaps matching TRBD2 (5 bases). V shed 5 bases and J shed 1 base, with 8 bases lying between them. CDR3 length equals 13 residues. Germline V CDR1 and CDR2: MNHEY, SVGAGI. The CDR3 loop is CASSRGIQETQYF. The CDR3, as DNA: TGTGCCAGCAGTAGAGGGATCCAAGAGACCCAGTACTTC.

This clonotype was picked up a small number of times. The chain carries TRBV30 and TRBJ2-5; D gene uncertain. This CDR3 is 13 amino acids long. From germline, CDR1 is GTSNPN and CDR2 SVGIG (reference sequence). The V gene lost 0 bases and the J gene lost 1 base, with 6 bases spanning the gap. CDR3 region: CAWSVHFQETQYF. The CDR3 region has the DNA TGTGCCTGGAGTGTACACTTCCAAGAGACCCAGTACTTC.

The rearrangement joins TRBV10-3 to TRBJ1-6; D unresolved. The CDR3 is made up of 14 amino acids. The V gene's germline CDR1 is ENHRY and CDR2 SYGVKD. Trimming took off 6 bases at V and 10 bases at J, with 16 bases between the two ends. The CDR3 sequence is CAIRASADQSPLHF. CDR3 nucleotides: TGTGCCATCAGGGCCTCGGCGGATCAATCACCCCTCCACTTT.

This chain joins TRBV20-1 and TRBJ2-3, with a possible D match to TRBD2 (6 bases). The CDR3 spans 15 residues. Germline CDR1 DFQATT, CDR2 SNEGSKA (reference sequence). The V gene lost 4 bases and the J gene lost 6 bases, with 20 bases spanning the gap. The DNA for the CDR3 is TGCAGTGCTACCATAGGAGGGAGAAAGGGGGATACGCAGTATTTT. Protein: CSATIGGRKGDTQYF.